The source of this T cell receptor (beta chain) is a study of graft-versus-host responses after intestinal transplantation. TCRdb's table, derived via immunoSEQ multiplex PCR, lists solely in-frame clones and lacks some. The top ten hold roughly 12% of the sample, which has 25,000 to 30,000 clones, 70% to 90% seen once. CDR1 and CDR2 (germline): LNHDA, SQIVND (reference sequence). Losses at the gene ends were 4 bases for V and 0 bases for J; bases not matched to a gene: 11. This CDR3 comprises 20 residues. This receptor was obtained from a human patient who received an intestinal transplant, so some T cells may come from the graft donor. The chain carries TRBV19 and TRBJ2-1, with 14 nucleotides matching TRBD2. The specimen comprised PBMCs, sampled about 420 days after intestinal transplantation. The DNA of the CDR3 is TGTGCCAGTAGTACACAAGGACTAGCGGGGGGCCCCAGCTCCTACAATGAGCAGTTCTTC. Its protein is CASSTQGLAGGPSSYNEQFF.